This TCR beta chain was sequenced in a study of Graves' ophthalmopathy and Graves' hyperthyroidism. Certain patients, namely those with other autoimmune diseases, uncontrolled infections, pregnancy or lactation, were excluded. This CDR3 region has 14 residues. Germline V CDR1 and CDR2: SEHNR, FQNEAQ (reference sequence). V lost 6 bases, J lost 0 bases, and 4 bases stayed unmatched. Amplification of the TCR beta CDR3 regions used RNA transcripts (as template). Second-round multiplex PCR came after first-round RT-PCR with HTBI primers. Each CDR3 protein is one row after TCRdb ran MiXCR on the multiplex PCR reads. The top ten clones hold approximately 4.1% of a sample with 500,000 to 600,000 distinct CDR3 sequences, about 40% of them seen once. This clonotype was seen many times.

The receptor comes from an adult man with Graves' hyperthyroidism. The genes are TRBV7-9 and TRBJ1-1; 7 bases line up with TRBD1. The sequenced material came from peripheral blood or thyroid tissue (not recorded which). The CDR3 sequence is CASRDRIMNTEAFF. In DNA form, the CDR3 reads TGTGCCAGCAGGGACAGGATAATGAACACTGAAGCTTTCTTT.